This T cell receptor beta chain was found in a study of cytomegalovirus exposure and HLA in healthy donors. Looked up from germline, CDR1 is SGHRS and CDR2 is YFSETQ. The CDR3 is 14 residues long. V was pared by 4 bases and J by 6 bases, with 7 bases of the junction left unmatched. Measured with immunoSEQ multiplex PCR; TCRdb has only the in-frame clones, and not every one. The table includes 250,000 to 300,000 clones, around 91% detected once. Donors were drawn from the approximately 120-subject validation cohort, separate from the approximately 640-subject first cohort. This clone was seen just once.

The material sequenced was PBMCs. The chain has TRBV5-1 and TRBJ1-5; TRBD1 aligns across 7 bases. This sequence was found in a woman between 18 and 30 years old in good health and CMV-seronegative. The CDR3 region is CASSQTGSGQPQHF. DNA of the CDR3: TGCGCCAGCAGCCAGACAGGGAGTGGTCAGCCCCAGCATTTT.